Presented here are 14 T cell receptor beta chains from one specimen sequenced in a study of T-cell memory formation after mild COVID-19. MiXCR, run by TCRdb on the 5' RACE reads, gives a single entry per CDR3 protein. The repertoire has some 100,000 distinct CDR3 sequences, around 10% of them found once; the top ten carry 40%. The sample was PBMCs or a T cell subset sorted from them (not recorded which). Receptors originate from a man between 18 and 35 years old who had mild COVID-19 (a few samples of this study predate the infection). Cell type and time point are not known.

Comment on this clonotype: A read error may account for a junction end that differs from germline. The chain couples TRBV7-7 to TRBJ2-3; no definite D call. The CDR3 sequence is 14 residues long. Germline CDR1 reads SSHAT; CDR2 reads FNYEAQ (reference sequence). CDR3 protein: CASSPVVSTDTQYF. CDR3 DNA: TGTGCTAGCAGCCCGGTCGTCTCCACAGATACGCAGTATTTT. Looking up the rest from reference TRBV7-7 and TRBJ2-3 gives the full variable domain: GAGVSQSPRYKVTKRGQDVTLRCDPISSHATLYWYQQALGQGPEFLTYFNYEAQPDKSGLPSDRFSAERPEGSISTLTIQRTEQRDSAMYRCASSPVVSTDTQYFGPGTRLTVL.

This clonotype showed up just a few times. The chain has TRBV3-1 and TRBJ2-3, with 7 bases fitting TRBD2. CDR1 and CDR2 from the germline V gene are LGHDT and YNNKEL (reference sequence). The CDR3 is 14 residues long. Trimming removed 1 base from V and 4 bases from J; junction bases left unmatched: 2. This chain's CDR3 is CASSQVSGADTQYF. For the CDR3, the DNA is TGTGCCAGCAGCCAAGTAAGCGGGGCAGATACGCAGTATTTT.

The J gene is TRBJ2-4, the V gene TRBV5-1; unclear D gene. The CDR3 loop spans 14 amino acids. Trimming removed 4 bases from V and 2 bases from J, with 10 bases in between. The germline gives CDR1 SGHRS, CDR2 YFSETQ. The CDR3 nucleotides read TGCGCCAGCAGCCCCCTAGGAACCAAAAACATTCAGTACTTC. This gives the protein CASSPLGTKNIQYF.

There are a few counts of this clonotype. The chain recombines TRBV6-5 with TRBJ2-3; 13 nucleotides match TRBD2. V trimming: 5 bases; J trimming: 3 bases; junction bases outside the gene matches: 8. The CDR3 runs 17 residues. The germline V gene has CDR1 MNHEY and CDR2 SVGAGI. This chain's CDR3 is CASSRPWTSGGTDTQYF. The CDR3 nucleotides read TGTGCCAGCAGTCGACCTTGGACTAGCGGGGGAACAGATACGCAGTATTTT.

This clonotype was seen a few times. The chain combines TRBV30 with TRBJ2-7; no clear D gene. Germline assignment: CDR1 GTSNPN and CDR2 SVGIG (reference sequence). This CDR3 has 13 amino acids. Deletions cut 4 bases from V and 0 bases from J, with 10 bases between. CDR3 coding DNA: TGTGCCTGGACATCCGGGCTCTCCTACGAGCAGTACTTC. This encodes CAWTSGLSYEQYF.

This clonotype was seen more than once but under ten times. The chain is built from TRBV6-2 or TRBV6-3 and TRBJ1-1; D might be TRBD1 (6 bases). With 7 bases removed from V and 0 bases from J, the gap between germline ends came to 15 bases. Germline V CDR1 and CDR2: MNHEY, SVGEGT. The CDR3 consists of 15 residues. CDR3 sequence: CASKAGEAMNTEAFF. The CDR3 region has the DNA TGTGCCAGCAAGGCAGGGGAAGCGATGAACACTGAAGCTTTCTTT.

In its sample, this clonotype was seen a few times. The rearrangement joins TRBV24-1 to TRBJ2-1; D uncertain. The CDR3 covers 15 residues. The germline CDR1 and CDR2 sequences are KGHDR and SFDVKD. V lost 2 bases and J lost 2, with 9 bases in between. CDR3 nucleotide sequence: TGTGCCACCAGTGATTCGCGGACCCCCTACAATGAGCAGTTCTTC. Its translation: CATSDSRTPYNEQFF.

This chain joins TRBV9 and TRBJ2-6, with D perhaps being TRBD1 or TRBD2 (6 bases each). This CDR3 region has 16 residues. From germline, CDR1 is SGDLS and CDR2 YYNGEE. Trimming left V 4 bases short and J 2 bases short, with 13 bases between. In DNA, the CDR3 is TGTGCCAGCAGCCCCAGAAGGGGGGCTGGGGCCAACGTCCTGACTTTC. Amino acid sequence: CASSPRRGAGANVLTF.

Details on this clonotype: Since the CDR3 does not end with the conserved phenylalanine or tryptophan, this likely comes from a read error. This rearrangement joins TRBV4-3 to TRBJ1-1; D gene unclear. The V end lost 0 bases, the J end lost 4 bases, and 9 bases lay between the germline ends. CDR1 and CDR2 (germline): LGHNA, YSLEER. The CDR3 is 14 amino acids. In nucleotides, the CDR3 is TGCGCCAGCAGCCAAGATCCGGGCCGCACTGAAGCTTTCCTT. It specifies CASSQDPGRTEAFL.

This clonotype was seen ten or more times. The J gene is TRBJ1-2, the V gene TRBV5-5; 9 bases are a match to TRBD1. Germline assignment: CDR1 SGHKS and CDR2 YYEKEE (reference sequence). The junction had 7 bases not matched to a gene; V was cut back by 3 bases and J by 4 bases. The CDR3 has 15 amino acids. The CDR3 sequence: CASSSRQGVIYGYTF. DNA for the CDR3: TGTGCCAGCAGCTCGCGACAGGGGGTGATCTATGGCTACACCTTC.

This clonotype was detected ten times or more. The J gene is TRBJ2-7, the V gene TRBV12-3 or TRBV12-4, with 11 bases matching TRBD2. This CDR3 has 18 amino acids. J lost 0 bases, V lost 8 bases, and 15 bases had no gene match. CDR3: CASPPGLAGGPSSYEQYV. CDR3 sequence (DNA): TGTGCCAGCCCCCCAGGGCTAGCGGGGGGCCCGAGCTCCTACGAGCAGTACGTC.

In its sample, this clonotype was seen a few times. This chain connects TRBV4-1 to TRBJ2-5; 12 bases are a match to TRBD2. Trimming took 3 bases from V and 5 from J; bases not matched to a gene: 4. The germline CDR1 and CDR2 sequences are MGHRA and YSYEKL. The CDR3 consists of 15 residues. The CDR3 sequence is CASSHVLAGGETQYF. CDR3 in DNA: TGCGCCAGCAGCCATGTCCTAGCGGGGGGGGAGACCCAGTACTTC.

This clonotype was picked up a small number of times. V gene TRBV20-1 combines with J gene TRBJ2-7; D gene ambiguous. Trimming removed 2 bases at V and 5 bases at J, with 13 bases between. Germline V gives CDR1 DFQATT, CDR2 SNEGSKA (reference sequence). CDR3 size: 13 residues. CDR3 sequence reads: CSARIGVRDEQYF. In DNA, the CDR3 is TGCAGTGCTAGAATTGGGGTACGGGACGAGCAGTACTTC.

This clonotype has a handful of counts. The chain combines TRBV24-1 with TRBJ2-3, with 8 bases that match TRBD1. J gave up 1 base and V 2 bases, and 1 base lay outside the gene matches. The CDR3 runs 15 residues. Germline CDR1 is KGHDR and CDR2 is SFDVKD. CDR3 region: CATSDSRGRTDTQYF. In DNA form, the CDR3 reads TGTGCCACCAGTGATTCCAGGGGGCGCACAGATACGCAGTATTTT.